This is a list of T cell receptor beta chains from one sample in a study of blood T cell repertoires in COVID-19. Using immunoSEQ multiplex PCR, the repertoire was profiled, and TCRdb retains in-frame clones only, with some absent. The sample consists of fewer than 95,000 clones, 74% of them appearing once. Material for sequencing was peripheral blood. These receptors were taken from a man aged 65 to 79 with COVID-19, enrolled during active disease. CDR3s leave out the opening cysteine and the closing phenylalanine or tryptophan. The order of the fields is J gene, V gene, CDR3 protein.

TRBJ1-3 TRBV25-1 ASSLTGSSGNTIY
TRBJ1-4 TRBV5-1 ASSSVGEKLF
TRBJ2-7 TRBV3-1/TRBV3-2 ASSSHLTSGFSYEQY
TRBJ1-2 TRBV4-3 ASSQEGDWGYGYT
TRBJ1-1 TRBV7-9 ASSRQANTEAF
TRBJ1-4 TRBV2 ASSGTQRGGTGGRKLF
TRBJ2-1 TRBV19 ASSRDRDGIYNEQF
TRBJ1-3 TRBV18 ASSPAGSGNTIY
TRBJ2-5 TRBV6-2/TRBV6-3 ASSRTSGAGETQY
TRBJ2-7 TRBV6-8 ASSYLGGGAIYEQY
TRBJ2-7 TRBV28 ASSFRDEQY
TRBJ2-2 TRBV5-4 ASRLRGDTGELF
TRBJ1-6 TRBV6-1 ASSEDRDSYNSPLH
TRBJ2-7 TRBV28 ASSFRGRPPYEQY
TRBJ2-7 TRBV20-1 SASWASRSYEQY
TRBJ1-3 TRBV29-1 SVEGPETGNTIY
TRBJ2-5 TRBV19 ASSIRTSETQY
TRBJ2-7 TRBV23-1 ASSAGIHEQY
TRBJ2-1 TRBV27 ASRETYNEQF
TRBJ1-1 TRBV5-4 ASSWDRGQGTEAF
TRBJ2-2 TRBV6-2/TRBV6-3 ASSSYPTSGRFTGELF
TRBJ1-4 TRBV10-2 ASSEAGKGEKLF
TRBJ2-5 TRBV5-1 ASSPGLAATRETQY
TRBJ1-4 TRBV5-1 ASSYGQGYGASEKLF
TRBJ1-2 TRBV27 ASKGVGFNYGYT
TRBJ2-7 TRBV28 ASSPGQAPYEQY
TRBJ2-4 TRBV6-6 ASVGSGAKNIQY